This TCR beta chain comes out of a study of cytomegalovirus exposure and HLA in healthy donors. At the level of the study: The 120 validation repertoires and the approximately 630 first-cohort repertoires shared a platform, a later analysis reported.

V lost 1 base to trimming and J lost 4 bases; unmatched junction nucleotides: 13. This CDR3 is 18 amino acids long. CDR1 is SGHNT and CDR2 is YYREEE in the germline V gene (reference sequence). Broader study findings: Researchers counted 150 to 200 TCR beta chains as cytomegalovirus-associated. The TCR clusters that emerged in the first cohort tended, a later analysis found, to co-occur in the 120 or so validation repertoires.

In regard to this clone: Its cognate antigen is unknown.

The repertoire was sequenced with immunoSEQ multiplex PCR; TCRdb's copy has only in-frame clones and lacks some. The data show under 200,000 clones, 89% seen once. The chain is built from TRBV5-4 and TRBJ2-1; 8 bases fit TRBD1. The sequence derives from a man younger than 30 in good health and CMV-seropositive. Sample: PBMCs. The CDR3 loop reads CASSLWRQKTGVYNEQFF. The CDR3 nucleotides read TGTGCCAGCAGCTTGTGGCGGCAGAAGACAGGGGTGTACAATGAGCAGTTCTTC.